The 22 T cell receptor beta chains below all came from one sample that was sequenced in a study of blood T cell repertoires in COVID-19. Profiling relied on immunoSEQ multiplex PCR, and the TCRdb table lists in-frame clones only, not all of them. The sample lists a few hundred thousand clones; roughly 90% were seen once. The sequenced sample consisted of PBMCs or T cells enriched from blood (not recorded which). Receptors were obtained from a woman in her thirties who had recovered from COVID-19.

V usage is TRBV2 and J usage is TRBJ1-5; no clear D gene. V lost 2 bases to trimming and J lost 5 bases, with 7 bases between them. The CDR3 is 13 amino acids. CDR1 and CDR2 from the germline V gene are SNHLY and FYNNEI. This chain's CDR3 is CASSEIEDQPQHF. The CDR3 DNA reads as TGTGCCAGCAGTGAAATCGAGGATCAGCCCCAGCATTTT.

This clone was detected once. The J gene is TRBJ2-3, the V gene TRBV11-3, with 7 bases lining up with TRBD2. With 0 bases clipped from V and 0 bases from J, the junction kept 0 bases outside the gene matches. The CDR3 has 15 amino acids. CDR1 is SGHNT, CDR2 YENEEA, per germline. The CDR3 reads CASSLDSGSTDTQYF. Written as DNA, the CDR3 is TGTGCCAGCAGCTTAGATAGCGGGAGCACAGATACGCAGTATTTT.

The DNA of the CDR3 is TGTGCCAGCAGAAAGGGACAGGGGGCCCGGAGCGGGCAGTACTTC. This codes for CASRKGQGARSGQYF. The rearrangement uses TRBV6-5 and TRBJ2-7; 12 bases map to TRBD1. Germline-derived CDR1 and CDR2 are MNHEY and SVGAGI. The junction had 12 bases not matched to a gene; V was cut back by 6 bases and J by 9 bases. The CDR3 has 15 amino acids.

This clone was found once. V gene TRBV18 combines with J gene TRBJ2-7; D is uncertain. Germline V gene lookup returns CDR1 KGHSH and CDR2 LQKENI. V shed 1 base and J shed 4 bases, with 5 bases lying between them. The CDR3 has 12 amino acids. CDR3 in amino acids: CASSPRRYEQYF. DNA for the CDR3: TGTGCCAGCTCACCACGGAGATACGAGCAGTACTTC.

In its sample, this clone was seen once. The CDR3 DNA reads as TGTGCCAGCAGCTGGGGACAGGGGGCTAGCACTGAAGCTTTCTTT. Protein product: CASSWGQGASTEAFF. The genes are TRBV7-8 and TRBJ1-1, with 12 bases matching TRBD1. Trimming at V came to 4 bases and at J to 4 bases, leaving 4 bases not matched to a gene. The V gene's germline CDR1 is SGHVS and CDR2 FQNEAQ. CDR3 size: 15 residues.

The rearrangement joins TRBV5-4 to TRBJ1-1, with D unclear. V lost 0 bases, J lost 3 bases, and 6 bases lay in between. CDR1 and CDR2 from the germline V gene are SGHNT and YYREEE (reference sequence). The CDR3 spans 13 residues. CDR3 bases: TGTGCCAGCAGCTTGGAATCGTACACTGAAGCTTTCTTT. Residues: CASSLESYTEAFF.

The V call is TRBV19, the J call TRBJ1-4; TRBD1 matches 10 bases. Germline V gives CDR1 LNHDA, CDR2 SQIVND (reference sequence). J was trimmed by 7 bases and V by 10 bases; bases with no gene match: 12. There are 15 residues in the CDR3. This chain's CDR3 is CATKGGDRGGEKLFF. CDR3 nucleotides: TGTGCCACGAAAGGGGGGGACAGGGGCGGTGAAAAACTGTTTTTT. Full variable domain (rest looked up from reference TRBV19 and TRBJ1-4): DGGITQSPKYLFRKEGQNVTLSCEQNLNHDAMYWYRQDPGQGLRLIYYSQIVNDFQKGDIAEGYSVSREKKESFPLTVTSAQKNPTAFYLCATKGGDRGGEKLFFGSGTQLSVL.

This chain uses TRBV6-6 with TRBJ2-3; D perhaps matches TRBD2 (5 bases). The CDR3 has 13 amino acids. Germline CDR1 and CDR2: MNHNY and SVGAGI (reference sequence). V lost 6 bases and J 1 base, leaving 8 bases between the germline ends. CDR3 bases: TGTGCCAGCAGCCCCGGGGGCACAGATACGCAGTATTTT. Translation gives CASSPGGTDTQYF.

V and J are TRBV11-2 and TRBJ2-1; 8 bases agree with TRBD2. Trimming took 4 bases from V and 15 from J; bases not matched to a gene: 8. Germline CDR1 and CDR2: SGHAT and FQNNGV. CDR3 size: 12 residues. The DNA for the CDR3 is TGTGCCAGCAGCTATGAGCGGGAGCGAGGGTTCTTC. As protein: CASSYERERGFF.

Worth noting for this clone: In the same sample, other DNA sequences code for this CDR3. The chain employs TRBV5-1 and TRBJ1-1; a weak D match, TRBD1 (5 bases). The germline V gene encodes CDR1 SGHRS and CDR2 YFSETQ. The CDR3 has 13 residues. The V gene lost 2 bases and the J gene lost 5 bases, with 10 bases spanning the gap. The CDR3 loop reads CASSFTGGTEAFF. The DNA of the CDR3 is TGCGCCAGCAGCTTCACGGGGGGGACTGAAGCTTTCTTT.

CDR3 in DNA: TGCGCCAGCAGCCCTGTGGGGGGTGGGCACACTGAAGCTTTCTTT. It translates to CASSPVGGGHTEAFF. The chain combines TRBV5-1 with TRBJ1-1; the D gene is possibly TRBD1 (5 bases). Germline V gene lookup returns CDR1 SGHRS and CDR2 YFSETQ. This CDR3 has 15 residues. Between the trimmed V and J ends, which lost 4 bases and 3 bases, there was a span of 16 bases. Variable domain in full (rest from reference TRBV5-1 and TRBJ1-1): KAGVTQTPRYLIKTRGQQVTLSCSPISGHRSVSWYQQTPGQGLQFLFEYFSETQRNKGNFPGRFSGRQFSNSRSEMNVSTLELGDSALYLCASSPVGGGHTEAFFGQGTRLTVV.

The rearrangement uses TRBV5-4 and TRBJ1-2, with D perhaps matching TRBD1 (5 bases). V was cut by 3 bases and J by 6 bases, with 6 bases left in between. CDR1 is SGHNT and CDR2 is YYREEE in the germline V gene (reference sequence). The CDR3 spans 11 residues. The CDR3 reads CASSWGDGYTF. CDR3 DNA: TGTGCCAGCAGCTGGGGGGATGGCTACACCTTC.

The V and J genes are TRBV7-2 and TRBJ1-3, with D possibly being TRBD1 (6 bases). Germline CDR1 reads SGHTA; CDR2 reads FQGNSA. Trimming shortened V by 4 bases and J by 3 bases, and 16 bases separated the two germline ends. This CDR3 contains 16 residues. CDR3 coding DNA: TGTGCCAGCAGCTCCAACAGGGATAGAAATGGAAACACCATATATTTT. It translates to CASSSNRDRNGNTIYF.

The CDR3 sequence: CASGWGQGVGETQYF. The CDR3 DNA follows: TGTGCTAGTGGTTGGGGACAGGGGGTAGGGGAGACCCAGTACTTC. The chain uses TRBV12-5 and TRBJ2-5; TRBD1 matches 11 bases. The CDR3 consists of 15 residues. Unmatched junction bases numbered 6, after V lost 4 bases and J lost 5 bases. Germline values: CDR1 LGHNT, CDR2 FRNRAP. Variable domain in full (rest from reference TRBV12-5 and TRBJ2-5): DARVTQTPRHKVTEMGQEVTMRCQPILGHNTVFWYRQTMMQGLELLAYFRNRAPLDDSGMPKDRFSAEMPDATLATLKIQPSEPRDSAVYFCASGWGQGVGETQYFGPGTRLLVL.

V usage is TRBV28 and J usage is TRBJ1-4, with 9 nucleotides matching TRBD1. J gave up 11 bases and V 8 bases, and 6 bases lay outside the gene matches. Germline CDR1 is MDHEN and CDR2 is SYDVKM. The CDR3 is made up of 12 amino acids. This CDR3 reads CASPDRGGKLFF. Written as DNA, the CDR3 is TGTGCCAGCCCGGACAGGGGTGGGAAACTGTTTTTT.

This sequence joins TRBV9 and TRBJ2-1; tentative D call: TRBD2 (5 bases). The CDR3 extends over 15 amino acids. Trimming removed 0 bases from V and 5 bases from J, with 12 bases in between. Germline CDR1 SGDLS, CDR2 YYNGEE. This chain's CDR3 is CASSVAGRENNEQFF. The CDR3 DNA sequence: TGTGCCAGCAGCGTAGCCGGACGGGAAAACAATGAGCAGTTCTTC.

The chain employs TRBV18 and TRBJ1-1; 7 nucleotides match TRBD1. Trimming took 4 bases from V and 0 from J; bases not matched to a gene: 2. Germline CDR1 reads KGHSH; CDR2 reads LQKENI. The CDR3 consists of 14 residues. CDR3 sequence reads: CASSQQGLNTEAFF. In DNA, the CDR3 is TGTGCCAGCTCACAACAGGGGTTGAACACTGAAGCTTTCTTT.

The chain links TRBV28 to TRBJ1-2; 8 bases align to TRBD1. J lost 7 bases, V lost 5 bases, and 12 bases had no gene match. CDR1 is MDHEN, CDR2 SYDVKM, per germline. The CDR3 consists of 15 residues. CDR3: CASSTAGGEVGGYTF. Here the CDR3 DNA reads TGTGCCAGCAGTACCGCAGGGGGCGAGGTGGGTGGCTACACCTTC.

The gene calls are TRBV29-1 and TRBJ2-1; a possible D gene is TRBD2 (6 bases). This CDR3 contains 14 residues. Germline CDR1 is SQVTM and CDR2 is ANQGSEA. Between the trimmed V and J ends, which lost 4 bases and 4 bases, there was a span of 14 bases. DNA for the CDR3: TGCAGCGTTGCTAGGTCGGGAGATTACAATGAGCAGTTCTTC. Protein sequence: CSVARSGDYNEQFF.

The chain combines TRBV5-1 with TRBJ2-3; TRBD1 aligns across 9 bases. J gave up 6 bases and V 3 bases, and 5 bases lay outside the gene matches. The CDR3 is made up of 14 amino acids. Germline CDR1 is SGHRS and CDR2 is YFSETQ. This CDR3 reads CASSSTGGDDTQYF. The CDR3 DNA reads TGCGCCAGCAGCTCTACAGGGGGCGACGATACGCAGTATTTT.

A word on this clone: The same CDR3 arises from other DNA sequences in this sample as well. This sequence joins TRBV12-3 or TRBV12-4 and TRBJ1-3; D gene uncertain. Trimming took off 4 bases at V and 4 bases at J, with 5 bases between the two ends. The CDR3 contains 12 residues. The CDR3 protein is CASSSTGNTIYF. CDR3 DNA: TGTGCCAGCAGTTCCACAGGAAACACCATATATTTT.

There are a few counts of this clone. This rearrangement joins TRBV19 to TRBJ1-5; D is unclear. This CDR3 region has 15 residues. V lost 1 base and J 7 bases, leaving 14 bases between the germline ends. CDR1 and CDR2 (germline): LNHDA, SQIVND (reference sequence). Here the CDR3 reads CASSIGGSAAQPQHF. The CDR3 DNA sequence: TGTGCCAGTAGTATAGGCGGGTCGGCCGCGCAGCCCCAGCATTTT.